The clone carrying this T cell receptor (beta chain) was observed many times. This beta chain is off target for a library built for alpha chains, so its abundance means little. MiXCR was run by TCRdb on the 5' RACE reads, yielding one entry per CDR3 protein. The sample lists more than 10,000 distinct CDR3 sequences; 3% to 5% were seen once. The ends were cut back, 3 bases at V and 6 bases at J, with 11 bases in the middle. The CDR3 loop spans 13 amino acids. Germline CDR1 reads MDHEN; CDR2 reads SYDVKM. As to time point: sample taken at primary tumor resection. In each case, whole RNA from tumor, nontumor lung or frozen PBMC was sequenced unsorted. This record comes from a study of spatial heterogeneity in lung cancer. At the level of the study: There were, on average, more than 9.5 raw-read appearances for each unique TCR and UMI combination.

The clonotype comes from a male donor with early-stage non-small cell lung cancer. Sequences were derived from PBMCs, sampled at surgery. The rearrangement joins TRBV28 to TRBJ1-2; D gene uncertain. As DNA, the CDR3 is TGTGCCAGCAGTTTCTCCTCTGGGCATGGCTACACCTTC. Protein: CASSFSSGHGYTF.